These 18 T cell receptor beta chains came from one sample sequenced in a study of graft-versus-host responses after intestinal transplantation. TCRdb's copy holds only in-frame clones and misses some; the assay was immunoSEQ multiplex PCR. The sample carries about 89,000 clones, roughly 91% recorded once. These receptors have no identified antigens. Material: unstimulated CD8+ T cells sorted from spleen or lymph node cells, obtained before intestinal transplant. These receptors originate from a human donor who received an intestinal transplant.

The J gene is TRBJ2-4, the V gene TRBV4-3, with 9 bases that match TRBD2. CDR3 length: 17 residues. Germline CDR1 is LGHNA and CDR2 is YSLEER. J lost 4 bases, V lost 4 bases, and 11 bases had no gene match. This CDR3 reads CASSPSARGGLKNIQYF. DNA for the CDR3: TGCGCCAGCAGCCCCTCCGCGCGGGGGGGGTTAAAAAACATTCAGTACTTC.

This clone appeared a few times. The chain joins TRBV13 to TRBJ2-5, with 9 nucleotides matching TRBD1. The CDR3 covers 12 residues. Germline V gives CDR1 PRHDT, CDR2 FYEKMQ (reference sequence). V was pared by 7 bases and J by 9 bases, with 6 bases of the junction left unmatched. The CDR3: CASTRQGGPQYF. The CDR3 DNA is TGTGCCAGCACGCGACAGGGGGGGCCCCAGTACTTC.

The chain joins TRBV29-1 to TRBJ1-2, with D perhaps matching TRBD1 (5 bases). Germline V CDR1 and CDR2: SQVTM, ANQGSEA. The V end was cut by 4 bases, the J end by 4 bases, with 7 bases between. The CDR3 extends over 11 amino acids. The CDR3 DNA is TGCAGCGTTGGGGGGGGCTATGGCTACACCTTC. Translated: CSVGGGYGYTF.

The gene calls are TRBV30 and TRBJ1-5; possible D gene TRBD1, 5 bases. Germline lookup yields CDR1 GTSNPN and CDR2 SVGIG (reference sequence). The germline V and J ends were trimmed by 0 bases and 1 base, with 10 bases remaining between them. The CDR3 consists of 15 residues. The CDR3 sequence: CAWSVGEVSNQPQHF. CDR3 nucleotides: TGTGCCTGGAGTGTAGGGGAGGTGAGCAATCAGCCCCAGCATTTT.

The V call is TRBV25-1, the J call TRBJ2-5; 7 bases line up with TRBD1. Germline CDR1 MGHDK, CDR2 SYGVNS. This CDR3 spans 16 amino acids. V dropped 5 bases and J dropped 0; count of bases not matched to a gene: 9. CDR3 in amino acids: CASSLKGAPYQETQYF. The CDR3 nucleotides read TGTGCCAGCAGTCTGAAGGGGGCCCCGTACCAAGAGACCCAGTACTTC.

The rearrangement links TRBV10-3 to TRBJ2-7; 9 bases are a match to TRBD1. The CDR3 sequence is 15 residues long. The germline CDR1 and CDR2 sequences are ENHRY and SYGVKD. J gave up 1 base and V 3 bases, and 4 bases lay outside the gene matches. This chain's CDR3 is CAISETGTGSYEQYF. The DNA for the CDR3 is TGTGCCATCAGTGAAACCGGGACAGGGTCCTACGAGCAGTACTTC.

The V call is TRBV19, the J call TRBJ1-2; D might be TRBD1 (5 bases). The length of the CDR3 is 15 residues. Germline V lookup: CDR1 LNHDA, CDR2 SQIVND (reference sequence). The ends were cut back, 2 bases at V and 4 bases at J, with 14 bases in the middle. The CDR3 DNA sequence: TGTGCCAGTAGTATATTCTTGACAGATACCTATGGCTACACCTTC. Translated, it gives CASSIFLTDTYGYTF.

The chain employs TRBV4-3 and TRBJ2-7; TRBD2 agrees at 8 bases. The CDR3 loop spans 18 amino acids. Trimming took 0 bases from V and 2 from J; bases not matched to a gene: 12. CDR1 LGHNA and CDR2 YSLEER come from the germline V gene. The CDR3 nucleotides are TGCGCCAGCAGCCAAGATGTACTTAGGAGCGGGGGAACCTACGAGCAGTACTTC. As protein: CASSQDVLRSGGTYEQYF.

The CDR3 region is CASSLRGTYEQYF. The CDR3 coding sequence is TGCGCCAGCAGCCTCAGGGGAACCTACGAGCAGTACTTC. The chain employs TRBV4-3 and TRBJ2-7, with a weak D call TRBD1 (6 bases). Trimming took off 4 bases at V and 2 bases at J, with 9 bases between the two ends. The CDR3 is 13 amino acids. Germline-derived CDR1 and CDR2 are LGHNA and YSLEER.

A note on this clone: Since no conserved phenylalanine or tryptophan closes the CDR3, a read error is the likely cause. Because the CDR3's place on the DNA is in doubt, the DNA is left out and the CDR3 is given as listed by TCRdb. The rearrangement links TRBV23-1 to TRBJ2-7; the table gives TRBD2 as D, unverified against the DNA. TRBV23-1 qualifies as an ORF whose function is uncertain. The length of the CDR3 is 11 amino acids, counting both ends. CDR3 region: CASSPWKREMI.

This rearrangement joins TRBV15 to TRBJ1-2; D remains unclear. V lost 2 bases and J lost 7, with 8 bases in between. The V gene's germline CDR1 is LNHNV and CDR2 YYDKDF (reference sequence). The CDR3 runs 12 residues. The CDR3 region is CATSRKEGGYTF. The CDR3 coding sequence is TGTGCCACCAGCAGAAAGGAGGGTGGCTACACCTTC. The full variable domain, in which reference TRBV15 and TRBJ1-2 provide the parts outside the CDR3, is DAMVIQNPRYQVTQFGKPVTLSCSQTLNHNVMYWYQQKSSQAPKLLFHYYDKDFNNEADTPDNFQSRRPNTSFCFLDIRSPGLGDTAMYLCATSRKEGGYTFGSGTRLTVV.

This clone appeared a single time. The chain couples TRBV27 to TRBJ2-3; TRBD2 might be the D (6 bases). The length of the CDR3 is 14 residues. The V gene's germline CDR1 is MNHEY and CDR2 SMNVEV (reference sequence). V lost 4 bases and J 7 bases, leaving 15 bases between the germline ends. The DNA for the CDR3 is TGTGCCAGCAGTTCCGGGGGAGCGGCGTATACGCAGTATTTT. It encodes CASSSGGAAYTQYF.

This clone was picked up one time. The V and J genes are TRBV29-1 and TRBJ2-7; D remains ambiguous. V lost 4 bases and J 0 bases, leaving 10 bases between the germline ends. Germline values: CDR1 SQVTM, CDR2 ANQGSEA. The CDR3 runs to 13 residues. This CDR3 is CSVVSPGSYEQYF. As DNA, the CDR3 is TGCAGCGTTGTTTCCCCAGGCTCCTACGAGCAGTACTTC.

This clone has only one observation. The junction differs from germline at one of its ends, possibly a read error. CDR3 region: CASSFPLVF. The CDR3 DNA reads TGTGCCAGCAGCTTCCCTCTAGTTTTC. The chain employs TRBV7-8 and TRBJ2-7; D is unclear. The CDR3 is made up of 9 amino acids. CDR1 is SGHVS, CDR2 FQNEAQ, per germline.

The V gene is TRBV6-6, the J gene TRBJ1-4; D is unclear. The germline CDR1 and CDR2 sequences are MNHNY and SVGAGI (reference sequence). The CDR3 has 13 amino acids. V shed 4 bases and J shed 5 bases, with 8 bases lying between them. The CDR3 spells CASSFARNEKLFF. The DNA of the CDR3 is TGTGCCAGCAGTTTTGCCAGAAATGAAAAACTGTTTTTT.

This chain links TRBV29-1 with TRBJ2-5; TRBD1 matches at 7 bases. Germline loops: CDR1 SQVTM, CDR2 ANQGSEA. V shed 6 bases, J shed 2 bases, and the junction held 9 bases outside the gene matches. CDR3 size: 14 residues. CDR3 sequence reads: CSVPGTVTQETQYF. Here the CDR3 DNA reads TGCAGCGTACCCGGGACAGTTACACAAGAGACCCAGTACTTC.

The rearrangement links TRBV4-3 to TRBJ1-4; no clear D gene. The ends were cut back, 1 base at V and 7 bases at J, with 13 bases in the middle. The germline V gene encodes CDR1 LGHNA and CDR2 YSLEER. The CDR3 totals 15 residues. The CDR3 sequence: CASSQVQSSGEKLFF. The CDR3 DNA reads as TGCGCCAGCAGCCAAGTACAGTCGTCCGGTGAAAAACTGTTTTTT.

The chain carries TRBV10-2 and TRBJ1-2; 8 nucleotides align to TRBD1. The J segment lost 9 bases and the V segment lost 7 bases, leaving 10 bases of the junction unmatched. There are 13 residues in the CDR3. The germline CDR1 and CDR2 sequences are WSHSY and SAAADI. The CDR3 here is CASTPDRGSSYTF. DNA for the CDR3: TGCGCCAGCACCCCAGACAGGGGTTCTAGCTACACCTTC.